This T cell receptor (beta chain) comes out of a study of blood T cell repertoires in COVID-19. Study summary: Researchers got acute and convalescent COVID-19 samples from the United States, Italy and Spain.

The length of the CDR3 is 14 residues. Germline CDR1 is SGHAT and CDR2 is FQNNGV. Germline trimming cut 4 bases from V and 6 bases from J; bases unmatched to any gene: 7. Here immunoSEQ multiplex PCR was the method, and the copy in TCRdb shows in-frame clones only, minus some. The sample lists fewer than 130,000 clones, under 80% occurring once. The sample taken for sequencing was peripheral blood. V and J are TRBV11-2 and TRBJ2-7; 9 bases agree with TRBD1. This TCR came from a man aged 65 to 85 with active or convalescent COVID-19. The CDR3 coding sequence is TGTGCCAGCAGCTCATCCGGGACAGGGACCGAGCAGTACTTC. This codes for CASSSSGTGTEQYF.